The T cell receptor beta chain under discussion was sequenced for a study of control samples from healthy donors and cancer patients. Trimming removed 1 base from V and 1 base from J; junction bases left unmatched: 3. CDR3 length: 16 amino acids. The germline CDR1 and CDR2 sequences are LGHNA and YSLEER. Sequencing used immunoSEQ multiplex PCR; TCRdb keeps in-frame clones, though not all of them. The sample carries some 37,000 clones, 80% to 95% recorded once. This chain links TRBV4-3 with TRBJ2-3; 9 bases match TRBD2. The specimen was blood. This receptor was identified in a woman in her fifties or sixties in good health. The CDR3 loop is CASSQGRGGGTDTQYF. The CDR3, as DNA: TGCGCCAGCAGCCAAGGGCGGGGGGGCGGCACAGATACGCAGTATTTT.